This TCR beta chain was sequenced in a study of T cells in Graves' hyperthyroidism and ophthalmopathy. Amplification yielded TCR beta CDR3 regions, with RNA transcripts as the source. The HTBI primer set drove a first-round RT-PCR of the TCR CDR3. TCRdb analysed the multiplex PCR reads with MiXCR anew, one entry per CDR3 protein. In the table there are about 640,000 distinct CDR3 sequences, 45% of which are singletons. Study-wide points: Blood also held most thyroid clonotypes expanded beyond 0.001.

With respect to this clonotype: The antigen remains unidentified.

This CDR3 spans 18 amino acids. Germline assignment: CDR1 SGHVT and CDR2 SQSDAQ. The germline V and J ends were trimmed by 1 base and 2 bases, with 18 bases remaining between them. The sequence was collected from an adult man with Graves' disease, either hyperthyroidism or ophthalmopathy (not recorded which). The gene calls are TRBV7-4 and TRBJ1-5; no reliable D call. The sequencing sample was made of peripheral blood or thyroid tissue (not recorded which). The CDR3 sequence is CASSLGRTIREGNQPQHF. In DNA form, the CDR3 reads TGTGCCAGCAGCTTAGGGCGGACGATAAGGGAGGGCAATCAGCCCCAGCATTTT.